This T cell receptor beta chain stems from a study of blood T cell repertoires in COVID-19. The overall study: Whether acute or convalescent, the COVID-19 samples came from the United States, Italy and Spain.

This clone was counted once. The table came from immunoSEQ multiplex PCR; TCRdb's copy has only in-frame clones and leaves some out. The sample yields about 220,000 clones, roughly 85% seen once. CDR3 length equals 13 residues. Trimming cost V 3 bases and J 6 bases, with 14 bases left between them. Germline V lookup: CDR1 DFQATT, CDR2 SNEGSKA (reference sequence). Material for sequencing was peripheral blood. The V call is TRBV20-1, the J call TRBJ1-1; no clear D. This sequence originates from a man aged 30-40 years who had recovered from COVID-19. CDR3 sequence (DNA): TGCAGTGCTAGTCTTGCCCCAGGCGCTGAAGCTTTCTTT. It translates to CSASLAPGAEAFF.